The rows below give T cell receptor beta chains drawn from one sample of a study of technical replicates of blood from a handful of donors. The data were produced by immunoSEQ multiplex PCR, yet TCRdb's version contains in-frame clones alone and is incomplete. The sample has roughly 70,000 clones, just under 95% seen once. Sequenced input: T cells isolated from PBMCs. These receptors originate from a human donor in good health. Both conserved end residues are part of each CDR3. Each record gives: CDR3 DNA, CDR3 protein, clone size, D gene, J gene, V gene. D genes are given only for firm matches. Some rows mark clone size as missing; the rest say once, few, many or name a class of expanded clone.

TGTGCCAGCAGCTTCGGGGACAGGGGAGTATGGGACGGAAACACCATATATTTT | CASSFGDRGVWDGNTIYF | - | TRBD1 | TRBJ1-3 | TRBV5-6
TGTGCCAGCAGTTACTCGGACATCTATGGCTACACCTTC | CASSYSDIYGYTF | - | - | TRBJ1-2 | TRBV6-5
TGTGCCAGCAGCTTAGTGGGGGGAATTAACTATGGCTACACCTTC | CASSLVGGINYGYTF | - | - | TRBJ1-2 | TRBV7-8
TGTGCCAGCTACTCGACAGGGGGGGCTCAAGAGACCCAGTACTTC | CASYSTGGAQETQYF | - | TRBD1 | TRBJ2-5 | TRBV28
TGTGCCAGCTGGGGACACCCAGATGATCAGTACTTC | CASWGHPDDQYF | - | - | TRBJ2-7 | TRBV27
TGTGCCAGCAGCGAGGGGGCAGAGGGAGGAGAGACCCAGTACTTC | CASSEGAEGGETQYF | - | - | TRBJ2-5 | TRBV6-5
TGTGCTAGCAGTTACGGGACAGGGAAGGCCATAAACACCGGGGAGCTGTTTTTT | CASSYGTGKAINTGELFF | - | TRBD1 | TRBJ2-2 | TRBV7-7
TGCAGCGTTACCGGGACAGCAAATGAAAAACTGTTTTTT | CSVTGTANEKLFF | - | TRBD1 | TRBJ1-4 | TRBV29-1
TGTGCCAGCAACCCAGGGTTTATAGAGACCCAGTACTTC | CASNPGFIETQYF | - | - | TRBJ2-5 | TRBV7-2
TGTGCTAGCAGCTTGAATCCCAGCTCCTACAATGAGCAGTTCTTC | CASSLNPSSYNEQFF | - | - | TRBJ2-1 | TRBV7-7
TGTGCCAGCTCAGGCGGGGCCCCTGGGGCCAACGTCCTGACTTTC | CASSGGAPGANVLTF | - | - | TRBJ2-6 | TRBV18
TGTGCCAGTAACTCCAGGGGGCCCTGGGATGAAGCTTTCTTT | CASNSRGPWDEAFF | once | TRBD1 | TRBJ1-1 | TRBV19
TGTGCCAGCAGCAGGGCCTTAGGGGCCTACGAGCAGTACTTC | CASSRALGAYEQYF | - | - | TRBJ2-7 | TRBV7-3
TGTGCCAGCAGCCAAGAGTCGGTAGCGGGAGGTTATCAAGAGACCCAGTACTTC | CASSQESVAGGYQETQYF | once | TRBD2 | TRBJ2-5 | TRBV4-2
TGTGCCAGCAGCCTAGGGACAGGGGCTCCGACCACTGAAGCTTTCTTT | CASSLGTGAPTTEAFF | once | TRBD1 | TRBJ1-1 | TRBV5-6
TGTGCCAGCAGGGCAGGGTGGGGCGTGGATACGCAGTATTTT | CASRAGWGVDTQYF | - | - | TRBJ2-3 | TRBV7-2
TGTGCCATCTCTGACAGGGGGGCCCGAGCTTTGGGCGAGCAGTACTTC | CAISDRGARALGEQYF | - | TRBD1 | TRBJ2-7 | TRBV10-3
TGCAGCGTTGAAGTAGGGGTTGGATATGGCTACACCTTC | CSVEVGVGYGYTF | - | - | TRBJ1-2 | TRBV29-1
TGTGCCAGCAGCTTAAATAGTGAGCAGTTCTTC | CASSLNSEQFF | - | - | TRBJ2-1 | TRBV7-2
TGTGCCAGCAGTCCCGAGGCTAACTATGGCTACACCTTC | CASSPEANYGYTF | - | - | TRBJ1-2 | TRBV6-4
TGTGCCATCAGGGACCGGGATCTCGCATTGGGACAGCCTGGGGAGACCCAGTACTTC | CAIRDRDLALGQPGETQYF | - | TRBD1 | TRBJ2-5 | TRBV10-3
TGTGCCAGCAGCTTAGCCAGGGGTCAGAGTGAGCAGTTCTTC | CASSLARGQSEQFF | - | - | TRBJ2-1 | TRBV7-2
TGTGCCAGCAGTTTGACCTTAGGGGTGAACTATGGCTACACCTTC | CASSLTLGVNYGYTF | - | - | TRBJ1-2 | TRBV27
TGTGCCAGCCACGTCCCGGGACTAGCCCACGAGCAGTACTTC | CASHVPGLAHEQYF | - | TRBD2 | TRBJ2-7 | TRBV6-5
TGTGCCTCGGACAGGGACTATGGCTACACCTTC | CASDRDYGYTF | - | TRBD1 | TRBJ1-2 | TRBV30